This is a list of T cell receptor beta chains from one sample in a study of low-dose radiotherapy and immunotherapy resistance in tumors. TCRdb called the reads again in MiXCR, with one record for every CDR3 protein. The sample holds 40,000 or so distinct CDR3 sequences, roughly 28% seen once. The specimen was PBMCs, collected before treatment. Receptors originate from a male donor with gallbladder cancer. Both conserved end residues are part of each CDR3. Fields, in order: V gene, clone size, D gene, J gene, CDR3 DNA, CDR3 protein. The D gene is left open where the match is weak. Some rows have no size entry. The others give once, few or many, or a class for an expanded clone.

TRBV7-2	many	TRBD2	TRBJ2-3	TGTGCCAGCAGCTTATTGGTAGCGGGAGGACTCGGGACAGATACGCAGTATTTT	CASSLLVAGGLGTDTQYF
TRBV9	many	.	TRBJ2-2	TGTGCCAGCAGCGTAGTCGCATCGACCGGGGAGCTGTTTTTT	CASSVVASTGELFF
TRBV3-1	medium-sized	.	TRBJ2-7	TGTGCCAGCAGCCTGGGGCCCCCCTACGAGCAGTACTTC	CASSLGPPYEQYF
TRBV6-1	few	.	TRBJ1-2	TGTGCCAGCAGTGAAGGGCGGGGGATCTATGGCTACACCTTC	CASSEGRGIYGYTF
TRBV7-9	many	.	TRBJ1-2	TGTGCCAGCAGCTCACTAGCGGGACGGGGGGCCGTTGGCTACACCTTC	CASSSLAGRGAVGYTF
TRBV9	.	.	TRBJ2-5	TGTGCCAGCAGCGAGACCTCGGAGACCCAGTACTTC	CASSETSETQYF
TRBV12-3/TRBV12-4	many	.	TRBJ1-1	TGTGCCAGCAGCCCGTCGTACGGGAACACTGAAGCTTTCTTT	CASSPSYGNTEAFF
TRBV10-2	many	.	TRBJ1-2	TGCGCCAGCAGTGAGGACAGAAGATCCTACACCTTC	CASSEDRRSYTF
TRBV19	many	.	TRBJ2-4	TGTGCCAGTACCGGACGAAGGGGTTTAGCCAAAAACATTCAGTACTTC	CASTGRRGLAKNIQYF
TRBV5-1	.	TRBD2	TRBJ2-1	TGCGCCAGCAGCATAACTAGCGGGAAGGGCAATGAGCAGTTCTTC	CASSITSGKGNEQFF
TRBV28	few	TRBD1	TRBJ1-2	TGTGCCAGCAGTTTACCCTGGACAGGGAGTGGCTACACCTTC	CASSLPWTGSGYTF
TRBV15	many	.	TRBJ2-3	TGTGCCACCAGCGGCCGTCTGGGGGCGAGCACAGATACGCAGTATTTT	CATSGRLGASTDTQYF
TRBV4-1	many	TRBD2	TRBJ2-1	TGCGCCAGCAGCCAAGGGACTAGCTACTACAATGAGCAGTTCTTC	CASSQGTSYYNEQFF
TRBV30	many	TRBD1	TRBJ2-2	TGTGCCTGGGGGAGACAGGGCTGGACCGGGGAGCTGTTTTTT	CAWGRQGWTGELFF
TRBV28	medium-sized	.	TRBJ2-7	TGTGCCACCCTCGGGCTCAGCGGCGAGCAGTACTTC	CATLGLSGEQYF
TRBV25-1	many	.	TRBJ1-4	TGTGCCAGCAGAGCAGGTTTACCCGAGTGGAAACCCTTGAGAAAACTGTTTTTT	CASRAGLPEWKPLRKLFF